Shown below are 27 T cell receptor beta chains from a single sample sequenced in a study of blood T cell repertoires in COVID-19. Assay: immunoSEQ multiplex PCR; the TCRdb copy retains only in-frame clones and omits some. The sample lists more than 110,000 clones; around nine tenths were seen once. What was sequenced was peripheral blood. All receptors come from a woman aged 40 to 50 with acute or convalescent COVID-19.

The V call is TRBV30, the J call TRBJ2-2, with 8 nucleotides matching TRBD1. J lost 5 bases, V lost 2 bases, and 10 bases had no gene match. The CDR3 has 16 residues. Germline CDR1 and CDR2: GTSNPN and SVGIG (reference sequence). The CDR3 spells CAWSPSDRVETGELFF. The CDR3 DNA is TGTGCCTGGAGTCCGTCGGACAGGGTGGAAACCGGGGAGCTGTTTTTT.

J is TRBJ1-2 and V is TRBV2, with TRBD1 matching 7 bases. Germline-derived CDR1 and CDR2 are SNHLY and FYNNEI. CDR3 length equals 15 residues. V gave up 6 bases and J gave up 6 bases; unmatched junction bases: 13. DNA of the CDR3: TGTGCCAGCAGCCCGACCCTTCCAGGGGGGAATGGCTACACCTTC. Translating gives CASSPTLPGGNGYTF.

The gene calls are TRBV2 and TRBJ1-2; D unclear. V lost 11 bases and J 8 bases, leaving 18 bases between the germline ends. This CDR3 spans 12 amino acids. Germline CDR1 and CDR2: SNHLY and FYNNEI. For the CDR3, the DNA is TGTGCCTCGCACCGGGCGGAGCGGGGCTACACCTTC. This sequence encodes CASHRAERGYTF. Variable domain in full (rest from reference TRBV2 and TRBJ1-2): EPEVTQTPSHQVTQMGQEVILRCVPISNHLYFYWYRQILGQKVEFLVSFYNNEISEKSEIFDDQFSVERPDGSNFTLKIRSTKLEDSAMYFCASHRAERGYTFGSGTRLTVV.

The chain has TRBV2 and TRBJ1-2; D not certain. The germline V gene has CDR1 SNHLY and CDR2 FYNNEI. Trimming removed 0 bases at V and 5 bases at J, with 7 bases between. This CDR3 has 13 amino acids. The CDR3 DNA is TGTGCCAGCAGTGAAGCAGAGAAGTATGGCTACACCTTC. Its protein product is CASSEAEKYGYTF.

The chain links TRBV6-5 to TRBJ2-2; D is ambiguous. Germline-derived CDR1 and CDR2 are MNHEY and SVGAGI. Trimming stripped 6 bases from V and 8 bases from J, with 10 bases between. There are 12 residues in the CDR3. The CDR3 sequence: CASSPSRGELFF. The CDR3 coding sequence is TGTGCCAGCAGCCCCTCGAGAGGGGAGCTGTTTTTT.

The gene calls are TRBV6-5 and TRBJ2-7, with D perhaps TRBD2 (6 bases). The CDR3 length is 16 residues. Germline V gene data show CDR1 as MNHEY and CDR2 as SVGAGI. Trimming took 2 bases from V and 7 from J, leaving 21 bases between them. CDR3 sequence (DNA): TGTGCCAGCAGTTACGGGGTCGGGAGTGGCGCCTGGGAGCAGTACTTC. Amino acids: CASSYGVGSGAWEQYF.

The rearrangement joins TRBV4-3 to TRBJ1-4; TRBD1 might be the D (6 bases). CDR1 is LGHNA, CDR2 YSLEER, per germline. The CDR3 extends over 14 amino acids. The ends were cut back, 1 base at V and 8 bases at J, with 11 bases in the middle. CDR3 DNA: TGCGCCAGCAGCCAAGCAGGGGAAGGCGAAAAACTGTTTTTT. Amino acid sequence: CASSQAGEGEKLFF.

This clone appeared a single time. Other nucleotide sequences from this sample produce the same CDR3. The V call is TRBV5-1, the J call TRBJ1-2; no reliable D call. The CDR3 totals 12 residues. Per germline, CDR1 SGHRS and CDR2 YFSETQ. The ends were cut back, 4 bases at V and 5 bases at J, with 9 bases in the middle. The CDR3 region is CASSLGEYGYTF. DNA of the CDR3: TGCGCCAGCAGCCTTGGAGAGTATGGCTACACCTTC.

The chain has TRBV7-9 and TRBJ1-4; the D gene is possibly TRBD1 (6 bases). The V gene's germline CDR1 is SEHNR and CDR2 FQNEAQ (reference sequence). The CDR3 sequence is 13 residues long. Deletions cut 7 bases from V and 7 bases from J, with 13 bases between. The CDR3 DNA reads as TGTGCCAGCAATCTAGGGGGGGCTGAAAAACTGTTTTTT. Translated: CASNLGGAEKLFF.

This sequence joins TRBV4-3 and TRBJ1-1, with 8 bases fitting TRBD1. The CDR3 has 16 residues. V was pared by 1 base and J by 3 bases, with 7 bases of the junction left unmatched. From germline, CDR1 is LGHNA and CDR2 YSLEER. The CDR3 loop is CASSQVWTGKDTEAFF. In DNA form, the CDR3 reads TGCGCCAGCAGCCAAGTATGGACAGGGAAGGACACTGAAGCTTTCTTT.

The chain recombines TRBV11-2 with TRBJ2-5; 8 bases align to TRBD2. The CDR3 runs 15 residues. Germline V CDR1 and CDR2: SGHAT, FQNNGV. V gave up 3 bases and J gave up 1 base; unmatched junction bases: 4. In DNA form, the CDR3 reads TGTGCCAGCAGCTTTGGCGGGGGGAGCCAAGAGACCCAGTACTTC. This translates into CASSFGGGSQETQYF. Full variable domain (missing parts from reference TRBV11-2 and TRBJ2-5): EAGVAQSPRYKIIEKRQSVAFWCNPISGHATLYWYQQILGQGPKLLIQFQNNGVVDDSQLPKDRFSAERLKGVDSTLKIQPAKLEDSAVYLCASSFGGGSQETQYFGPGTRLLVL.

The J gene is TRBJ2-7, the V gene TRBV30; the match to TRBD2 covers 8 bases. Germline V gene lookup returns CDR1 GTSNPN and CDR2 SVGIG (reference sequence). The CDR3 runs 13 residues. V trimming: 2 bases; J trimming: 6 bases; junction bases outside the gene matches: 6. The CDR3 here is CAWSPGGPTEQYF. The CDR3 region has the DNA TGTGCCTGGAGTCCGGGAGGGCCCACCGAGCAGTACTTC. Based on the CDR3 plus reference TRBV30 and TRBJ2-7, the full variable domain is SQTIHQWPATLVQPVGSPLSLECTVEGTSNPNLYWYRQAAGRGLQLLFYSVGIGQISSEVPQNLSASRPQDRQFILSSKKLLLSDSGFYLCAWSPGGPTEQYFGPGTRLTVT.

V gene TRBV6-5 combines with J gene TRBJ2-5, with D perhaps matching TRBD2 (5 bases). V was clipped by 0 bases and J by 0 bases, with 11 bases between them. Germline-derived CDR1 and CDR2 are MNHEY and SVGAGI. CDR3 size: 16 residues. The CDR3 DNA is TGTGCCAGCAGTTACTCGCTCCAGGACTACCAAGAGACCCAGTACTTC. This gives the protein CASSYSLQDYQETQYF.

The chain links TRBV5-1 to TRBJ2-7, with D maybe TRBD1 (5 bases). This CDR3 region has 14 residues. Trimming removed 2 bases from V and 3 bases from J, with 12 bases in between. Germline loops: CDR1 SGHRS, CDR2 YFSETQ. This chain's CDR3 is CASSFGQGSYEQYF. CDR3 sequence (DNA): TGCGCCAGCAGCTTCGGGCAGGGAAGCTACGAGCAGTACTTC.

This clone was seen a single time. The chain's CDR3 is CSVATGRDTEAFF. As DNA, the CDR3 is TGCAGCGTTGCTACAGGGCGGGACACTGAAGCTTTCTTT. V gene TRBV29-1 combines with J gene TRBJ1-1; D possibly corresponds to TRBD1 (6 bases). The CDR3 covers 13 residues. The germline V and J ends were trimmed by 4 bases and 3 bases, with 12 bases remaining between them. In germline, CDR1 is SQVTM, CDR2 ANQGSEA.

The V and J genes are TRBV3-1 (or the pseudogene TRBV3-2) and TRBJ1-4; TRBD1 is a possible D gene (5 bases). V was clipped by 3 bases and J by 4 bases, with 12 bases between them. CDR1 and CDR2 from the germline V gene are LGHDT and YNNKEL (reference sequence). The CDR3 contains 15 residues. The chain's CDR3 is CASSQSGGVNEKLFF. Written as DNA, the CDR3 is TGTGCCAGCAGCCAGTCAGGAGGGGTTAATGAAAAACTGTTTTTT.

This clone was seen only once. The CDR3 DNA reads TGTGCCAGCAGTTTAGGGGCTGGGGCAGGGAATCAGCCCCAGCATTTT. It translates to CASSLGAGAGNQPQHF. This chain links TRBV28 with TRBJ1-5; D perhaps matches TRBD1 (5 bases). The germline CDR1 and CDR2 sequences are MDHEN and SYDVKM. V lost 2 bases and J lost 4, with 15 bases in between. The CDR3 runs to 16 residues.

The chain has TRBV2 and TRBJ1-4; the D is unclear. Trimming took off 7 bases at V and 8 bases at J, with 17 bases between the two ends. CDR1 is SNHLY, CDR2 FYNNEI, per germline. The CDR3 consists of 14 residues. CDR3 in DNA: TGTGCCAGCAAAGTAACGGGGTTTATCGAAAAACTGTTTTTT. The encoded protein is CASKVTGFIEKLFF.

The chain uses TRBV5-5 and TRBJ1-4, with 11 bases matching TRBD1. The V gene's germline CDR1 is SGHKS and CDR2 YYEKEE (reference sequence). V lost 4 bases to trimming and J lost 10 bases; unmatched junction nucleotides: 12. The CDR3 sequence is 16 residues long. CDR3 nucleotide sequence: TGTGCCAGCAGCCCCCGGGGACAGGGGGAAAGGGGAAAACTGTTTTTT. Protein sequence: CASSPRGQGERGKLFF.

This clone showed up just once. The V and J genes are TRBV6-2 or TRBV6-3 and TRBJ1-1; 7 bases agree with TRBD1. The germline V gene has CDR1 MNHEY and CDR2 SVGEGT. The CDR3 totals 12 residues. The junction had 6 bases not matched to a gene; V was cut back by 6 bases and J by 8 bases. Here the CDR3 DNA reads TGTGCCAGCAGCCAGGGACAGCCCGAAGCTTTCTTT. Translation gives CASSQGQPEAFF.

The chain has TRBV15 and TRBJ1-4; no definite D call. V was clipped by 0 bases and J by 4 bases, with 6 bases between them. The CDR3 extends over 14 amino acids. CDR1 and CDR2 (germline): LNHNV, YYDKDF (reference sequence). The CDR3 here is CATSRERFNEKLFF. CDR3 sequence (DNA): TGTGCCACCAGCAGAGAACGGTTTAATGAAAAACTGTTTTTT.

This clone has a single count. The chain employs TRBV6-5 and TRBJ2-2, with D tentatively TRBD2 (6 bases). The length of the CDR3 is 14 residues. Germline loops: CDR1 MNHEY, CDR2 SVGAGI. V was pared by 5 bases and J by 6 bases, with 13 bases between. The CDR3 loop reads CASSRRADAGELFF. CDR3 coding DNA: TGTGCCAGCAGTCGGAGGGCTGACGCCGGGGAGCTGTTTTTT.

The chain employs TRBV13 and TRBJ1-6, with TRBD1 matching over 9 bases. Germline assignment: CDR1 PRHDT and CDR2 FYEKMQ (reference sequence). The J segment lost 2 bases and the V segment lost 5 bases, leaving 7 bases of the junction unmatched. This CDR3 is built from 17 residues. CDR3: CASSIWTGDTYNSPLHF. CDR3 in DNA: TGTGCCAGCAGCATTTGGACAGGGGACACCTATAATTCACCCCTCCACTTT.

CDR3 region: CASSLEATNEKLFF. The CDR3 DNA follows: TGCGCCAGCAGCTTAGAGGCAACTAATGAAAAACTGTTTTTT. V is TRBV5-1 and J is TRBJ1-4; D ambiguous. Germline CDR1 and CDR2: SGHRS and YFSETQ. Trimming removed 2 bases at V and 0 bases at J, with 5 bases between. CDR3 length: 14 residues.

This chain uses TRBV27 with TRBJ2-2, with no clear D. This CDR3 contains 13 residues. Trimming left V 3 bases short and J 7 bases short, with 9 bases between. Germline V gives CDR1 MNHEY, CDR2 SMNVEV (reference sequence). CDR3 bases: TGTGCCAGCAGTTTCCAGTATGGCGGGGAGCTGTTTTTT. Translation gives CASSFQYGGELFF.

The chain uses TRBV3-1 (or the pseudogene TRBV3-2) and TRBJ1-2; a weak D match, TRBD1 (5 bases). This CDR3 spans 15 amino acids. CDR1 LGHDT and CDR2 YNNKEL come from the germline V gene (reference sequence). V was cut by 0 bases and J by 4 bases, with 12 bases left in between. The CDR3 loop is CASSQDQGTIYGYTF. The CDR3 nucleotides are TGTGCCAGCAGCCAAGACCAGGGAACTATCTATGGCTACACCTTC.

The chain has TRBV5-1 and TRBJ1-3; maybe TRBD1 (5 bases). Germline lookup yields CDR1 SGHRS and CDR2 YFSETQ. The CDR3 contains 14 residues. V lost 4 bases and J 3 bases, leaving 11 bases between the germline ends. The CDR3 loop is CASSATGFGNTIYF. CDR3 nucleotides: TGCGCCAGCAGCGCCACAGGTTTTGGAAACACCATATATTTT.